This T cell receptor beta chain was identified during a study of Graves' ophthalmopathy and Graves' hyperthyroidism. The CDR3 covers 16 residues. CDR1 DFQATT and CDR2 SNEGSKA come from the germline V gene (reference sequence). V shed 2 bases, J shed 2 bases, and the junction held 11 bases outside the gene matches. This clonotype appeared many times. What it binds is not known. General study results and limits: Ophthalmopathy progression prediction by the model yielded a sensitivity of 60% to 71% and a specificity of nearly 75%. Also, most clonotypes expanded in the thyroid above 0.001 frequency appeared in blood.

Lactation, pregnancy, uncontrolled infections and other autoimmune diseases were all grounds for excluding patients. Sampling approximately 10 ml of fresh peripheral blood provided the PBMCs. The study amplified TCR beta CDR3 regions using RNA transcripts. First-round RT-PCR employed HTBI primers, with a second-round multiplex PCR after it. TCRdb fed the multiplex PCR reads into MiXCR, producing one record per CDR3 protein. The table lists just over 400,000 distinct CDR3 sequences, around 21% of them singletons, with more than 2.5% in the top ten. This clonotype originated in a woman in her late teens or twenties with stable Graves' hyperthyroidism. The sequencing sample was made of peripheral blood. V gene TRBV20-1 combines with J gene TRBJ1-1, with TRBD1 identical over 7 bases. The CDR3 region has the DNA TGCAGTGCTAGAAGCATGACCGGGACAGCTAACACTGAAGCTTTCTTT. Its protein product is CSARSMTGTANTEAFF.